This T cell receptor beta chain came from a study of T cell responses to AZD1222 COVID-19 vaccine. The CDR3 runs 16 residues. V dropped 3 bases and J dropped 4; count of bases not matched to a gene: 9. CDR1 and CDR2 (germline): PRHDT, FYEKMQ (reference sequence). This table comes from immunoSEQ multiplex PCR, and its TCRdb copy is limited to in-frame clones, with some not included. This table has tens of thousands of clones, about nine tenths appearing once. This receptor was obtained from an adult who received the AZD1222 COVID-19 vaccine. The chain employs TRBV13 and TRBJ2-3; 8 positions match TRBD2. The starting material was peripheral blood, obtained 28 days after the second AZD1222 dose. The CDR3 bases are TGTGCCAGCAGCTTGAGTAGCGGGAAGATAGCAGATACGCAGTATTTT. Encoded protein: CASSLSSGKIADTQYF.